Listed below are T cell receptor beta chains from one sample, sequenced in a study of cytomegalovirus exposure and HLA in healthy donors. Sequencing used immunoSEQ multiplex PCR; TCRdb keeps in-frame clones, though not all of them. The sample records about 94,000 clones, under 80% being singletons. Source material: PBMCs. These TCRs come from a male donor in good health and CMV-seronegative. The CDR3 runs from the conserved cysteine through the conserved F or W. A D gene is named only where the DNA matches it firmly. Size tells how often a clone was seen (once, few, many) or the class of an expanded clone, and some rows leave it out.

J: TRBJ1-1; V: TRBV9; D: NA; size: NA; DNA: TGTGCCAGCAGCCGTACCGGGGACACTGAAGCTTTCTTT; CDR3: CASSRTGDTEAFF
J: TRBJ2-2; V: TRBV6-5; D: NA; size: few; DNA: TGTGCCAGCAGTTACTTTGGCCTCTTAGGGGAGCTGTTTTTT; CDR3: CASSYFGLLGELFF
J: TRBJ2-2; V: TRBV25-1; D: NA; size: NA; DNA: TGTGCCAGCAGACTAGGTAGCTCGACCGGGGAGCTGTTTTTT; CDR3: CASRLGSSTGELFF
J: TRBJ1-5; V: TRBV7-8; D: TRBD1; size: NA; DNA: TGTGCCAGCAGCTTCGGACAGGCATTATATAGCAATCAGCCCCAGCATTTT; CDR3: CASSFGQALYSNQPQHF
J: TRBJ2-4; V: TRBV18; D: NA; size: NA; DNA: TGTGCCAGCTCACCCTACGACACACTAGCCAAAAACAGTCAGTACTTC; CDR3: CASSPYDTLAKNSQYF
J: TRBJ2-7; V: TRBV18; D: NA; size: NA; DNA: TGTGCCAGCTCACTTTCCCGGGACAACTACGAGCAGTACTTC; CDR3: CASSLSRDNYEQYF
J: TRBJ1-5; V: TRBV28; D: NA; size: NA; DNA: TGTGCCAGCAGTAAACAGGGTGTCGGCAATCAGCCCCAGCATTTT; CDR3: CASSKQGVGNQPQHF
J: TRBJ2-7; V: TRBV6-5; D: TRBD1; size: NA; DNA: TGTGCCAGCAGTCGACAGGGGGTGGACGAGCAGTACTTC; CDR3: CASSRQGVDEQYF
J: TRBJ1-3; V: TRBV6-6; D: NA; size: NA; DNA: TGTGCCAGCAGTTACCAGGGGGGAAACACCATATATTTT; CDR3: CASSYQGGNTIYF
J: TRBJ1-1; V: TRBV6-5; D: TRBD1; size: NA; DNA: TGTGCCAGCAGTTCCGGACAGGGGGAACGGACTGAAGCTTTCTTT; CDR3: CASSSGQGERTEAFF
J: TRBJ2-2; V: TRBV5-4; D: TRBD1; size: NA; DNA: TGTGCCAGCAGCGGTCGACAGGGTTACACCGGGGAGCTGTTTTTT; CDR3: CASSGRQGYTGELFF
J: TRBJ1-5; V: TRBV2; D: NA; size: NA; DNA: TGTGCCAGCAGTGAAAAGGGGCCAGGCAGTAGCAATCAGCCCCAGCATTTT; CDR3: CASSEKGPGSSNQPQHF
J: TRBJ2-3; V: TRBV2; D: NA; size: NA; DNA: TGTGCCAGCAGCCAAGGGGGGGGCTTCTTGCCGTATTTT; CDR3: CASSQGGGFLPYF
J: TRBJ1-2; V: TRBV28; D: NA; size: NA; DNA: TGTGCCAGCAGTTCAGGACAGCCCCCCTACTATGGCTACACCTTC; CDR3: CASSSGQPPYYGYTF
J: TRBJ2-5; V: TRBV4-1; D: TRBD1; size: NA; DNA: TGCGCCAGCAGCCCGGGACAGACTAACCAAGAGACCCAGTACTTC; CDR3: CASSPGQTNQETQYF
J: TRBJ2-3; V: TRBV27; D: NA; size: NA; DNA: TGTGCCAGCAGTCTTGAGGCAGGAAGGGGCCCAGATACGCAGTATTTT; CDR3: CASSLEAGRGPDTQYF
J: TRBJ2-7; V: TRBV9; D: NA; size: NA; DNA: TGTGCCAGCAGCGGGGCCGGAAGTTACGAGCAGTACTTC; CDR3: CASSGAGSYEQYF
J: TRBJ2-1; V: TRBV7-9; D: TRBD2; size: NA; DNA: TGTGCCAGCAGCTTAGCGCCTAGCGGGAGGGGAGGCAATGAGCAGTTCTTC; CDR3: CASSLAPSGRGGNEQFF